The present T cell receptor beta chain was sequenced within a study of T-cell reconstitution after alpha-beta-depleted transplantation in children (dated by TCRdb to between 2015 and 2016). Concerning the study at large: Using TCR repertoire profiling, the study followed T-cell immune reconstitution in a quantitative way in children after TCRalphabeta/CD19-depleted allogeneic hematopoietic cell transplantation.

This sample's treatment or condition label indicates: allogeneic hematopoietic cell transplantation with graft depleted of TCRalphabeta T cells and CD19 B cells. The transplant recipients were children given TCRalphabeta/CD19-depleted allogeneic hematopoietic cell grafts. From the cysteine through the phenylalanine, the CDR3 covers 15 amino acids. Only the CDR3 part of the read is kept: 45 bases, read in frame from the first base. CDR1 and CDR2, per the germline V gene, are MRHNA and SNTAGT. V is clipped by 8 bases and J by 8 bases, and the sequence between their germline boundaries is 22 bases long. This clonotype was detected ten times or more. Its antigen is not yet known. The record has no base qualities; no much larger clone is one base away. General conclusions and limits of the study: The high TCRbeta diversity at day 60 in some patients was ascribed to recipient T cells and intrathymic progenitors that had survived conditioning. The frequencies of hyperexpanded clones fell over the following months, and after one year, T-cell counts and TCRbeta diversity were mostly attributed to newly produced T cells. Apparently early alphabetaT-cell count recovery about two months after transplant reportedly relied on only several hundred rapidly expanded clones derived from non-depleted graft cells.

The library came from PCR. Sequencing was carried out with an Illumina HiSeq 2500. TCR library preparation used molecular barcoding, with unique molecular identifiers applied to normalize quantification of the TCRbeta repertoire. The public reads were run again by TCRdb, first through fastp at Q25 and then through MiXCR, and only productive beta chains were kept. Duplicate CDR3 protein sequences are folded into a single record with the most common DNA and genes. This sample lists 150,000 to 200,000 distinct CDR3 sequences; roughly 6% were detected once. 4.5% of the sample is held by the ten biggest clonotypes.

The sample was PBMCs, taken before TCRalphabeta/CD19-depleted stem cell transplant. The TCR comes from a girl under three years old with combined immunodeficiency, due to receive a stem cell transplant. This chain is built from TRBV6-4 and TRBJ1-3; the D gene is perhaps TRBD1, from 6 matching bases. CDR3 reads: CASPPGKGGPDTIYF. The DNA sequence is as follows: TGTGCCAGCCCCCCCGGTAAAGGGGGGCCGGACACCATATATTTT.